Listed below are T cell receptor beta chains from one sample, sequenced in a study of regulatory T cells in long-lasting Graves disease. TCRdb ran MiXCR on the multiplex PCR reads and lists one entry per CDR3 protein. The sample includes 600,000 to 650,000 distinct CDR3 sequences, about 16% of them seen just once. These data were also filed under a second study, of T cells in Graves' hyperthyroidism and ophthalmopathy.

The starting material was peripheral blood mononuclear cells (PBMCs), obtained at new diagnosis, from a patient treated with antithyroid drugs. Receptor source: a woman aged 25 to 45 with Graves disease. CDR3s include the opening cysteine and the closing phenylalanine or tryptophan.

V gene: TRBV30; J gene: TRBJ2-1; CDR3 protein: CARRGGSFNEQFF
V gene: TRBV20-1; J gene: TRBJ2-7; CDR3 protein: CSARDPRGNKDYEQYF
V gene: TRBV7-2; J gene: TRBJ2-7; CDR3 protein: CASSRDREAEQYF
V gene: TRBV30; J gene: TRBJ1-5; CDR3 protein: CAWSVSKDRANQPQHF
V gene: TRBV20-1; J gene: TRBJ2-1; CDR3 protein: CSARDRASGSIKGEQFF
V gene: TRBV29-1; J gene: TRBJ1-3; CDR3 protein: CSVEGSGVSGNTIYF
V gene: TRBV19; J gene: TRBJ1-2; CDR3 protein: CASTTAGQGVRGYTF
V gene: TRBV20-1; J gene: TRBJ1-5; CDR3 protein: CSARPSTANQPQHF
V gene: TRBV5-1; J gene: TRBJ2-5; CDR3 protein: CASSQGTGALEETQYF
V gene: TRBV11-2; J gene: TRBJ2-1; CDR3 protein: CASSLDRVGRVAPDEQFF
V gene: TRBV6-1; J gene: TRBJ1-1; CDR3 protein: CASSKGGRAEAFF
V gene: TRBV25-1; J gene: TRBJ1-6; CDR3 protein: CASSPGQGKGSPLHF
V gene: TRBV18; J gene: TRBJ1-1; CDR3 protein: CASSTDRRQNTEAFF
V gene: TRBV27; J gene: TRBJ1-5; CDR3 protein: CASSLGGGPHWPQHF